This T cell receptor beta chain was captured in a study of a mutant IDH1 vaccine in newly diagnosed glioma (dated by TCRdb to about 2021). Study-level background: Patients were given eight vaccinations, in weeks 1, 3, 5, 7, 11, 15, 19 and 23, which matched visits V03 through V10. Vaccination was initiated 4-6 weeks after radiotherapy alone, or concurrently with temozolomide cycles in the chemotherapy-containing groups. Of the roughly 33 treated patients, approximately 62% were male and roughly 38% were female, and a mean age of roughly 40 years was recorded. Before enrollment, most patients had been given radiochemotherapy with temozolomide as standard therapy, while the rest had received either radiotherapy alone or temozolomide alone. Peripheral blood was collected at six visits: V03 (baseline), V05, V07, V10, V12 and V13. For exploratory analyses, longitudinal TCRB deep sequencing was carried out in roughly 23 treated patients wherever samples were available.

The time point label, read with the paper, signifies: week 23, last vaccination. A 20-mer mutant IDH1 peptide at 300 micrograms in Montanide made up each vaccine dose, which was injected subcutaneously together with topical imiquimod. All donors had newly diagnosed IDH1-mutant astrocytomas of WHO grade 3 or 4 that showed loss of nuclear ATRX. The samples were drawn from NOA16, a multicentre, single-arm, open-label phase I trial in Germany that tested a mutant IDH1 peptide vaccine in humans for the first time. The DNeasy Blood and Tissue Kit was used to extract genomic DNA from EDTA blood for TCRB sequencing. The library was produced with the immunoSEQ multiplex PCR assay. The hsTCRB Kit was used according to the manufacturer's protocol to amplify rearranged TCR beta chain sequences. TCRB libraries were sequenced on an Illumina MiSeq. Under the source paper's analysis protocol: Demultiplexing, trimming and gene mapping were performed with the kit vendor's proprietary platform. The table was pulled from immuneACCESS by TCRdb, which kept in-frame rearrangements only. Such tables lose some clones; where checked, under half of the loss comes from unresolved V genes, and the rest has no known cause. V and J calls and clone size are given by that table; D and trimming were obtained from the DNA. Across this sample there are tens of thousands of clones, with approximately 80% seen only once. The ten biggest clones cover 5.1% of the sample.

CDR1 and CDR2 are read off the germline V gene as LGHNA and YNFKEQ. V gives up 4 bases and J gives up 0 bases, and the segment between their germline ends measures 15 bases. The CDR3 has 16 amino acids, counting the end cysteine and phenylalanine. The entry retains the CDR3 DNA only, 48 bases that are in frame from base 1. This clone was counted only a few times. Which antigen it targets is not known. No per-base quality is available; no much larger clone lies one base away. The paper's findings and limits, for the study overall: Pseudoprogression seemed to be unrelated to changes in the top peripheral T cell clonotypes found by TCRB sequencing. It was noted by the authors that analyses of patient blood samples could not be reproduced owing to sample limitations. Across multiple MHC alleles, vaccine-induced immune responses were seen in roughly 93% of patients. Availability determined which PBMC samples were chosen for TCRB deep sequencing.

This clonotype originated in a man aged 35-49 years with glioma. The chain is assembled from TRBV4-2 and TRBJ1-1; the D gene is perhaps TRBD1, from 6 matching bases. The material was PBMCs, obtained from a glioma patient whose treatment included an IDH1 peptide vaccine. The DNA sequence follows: TGTGCCAGCAGCCTTTCCCCGGGACAACTGAACACTGAAGCTTTCTTT. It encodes CASSLSPGQLNTEAFF.